The sequence of this T cell receptor (beta chain) was determined in a study of blood T cell repertoires in COVID-19. Across the whole study: The United States, Italy and Spain were the sources of the acute and convalescent COVID-19 samples.

The data were produced by immunoSEQ multiplex PCR, yet TCRdb's version contains in-frame clones alone and is incomplete. The sample lists about 320,000 clones, 90% occurring once. Germline lookup yields CDR1 SNHLY and CDR2 FYNNEI. The CDR3 has 15 residues. V lost 6 bases to trimming and J lost 6 bases, with 18 bases between them. The sequenced sample was PBMCs or T cells enriched from blood (not recorded which). This chain joins TRBV2 and TRBJ2-1; D call uncertain. The receptor was isolated from a woman under 40 who had been exposed to COVID-19. The CDR3 reads CASSRRVQPINEQFF. CDR3 sequence (DNA): TGTGCCAGCAGCCGCCGGGTCCAGCCTATCAATGAGCAGTTCTTC.